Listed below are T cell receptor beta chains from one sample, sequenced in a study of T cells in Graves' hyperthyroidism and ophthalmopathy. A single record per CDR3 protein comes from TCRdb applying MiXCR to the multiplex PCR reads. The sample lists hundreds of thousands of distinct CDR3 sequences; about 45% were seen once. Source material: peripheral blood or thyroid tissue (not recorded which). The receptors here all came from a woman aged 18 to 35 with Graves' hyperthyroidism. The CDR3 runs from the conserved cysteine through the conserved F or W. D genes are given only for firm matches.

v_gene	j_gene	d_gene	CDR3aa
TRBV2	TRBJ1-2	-	CASSDVRDYGYTF
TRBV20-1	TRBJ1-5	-	CSARVLGGRGNQPQHF
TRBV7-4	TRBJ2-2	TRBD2	CASRPGLAEANTGELFF
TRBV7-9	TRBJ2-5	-	CASKPGSIETQYF
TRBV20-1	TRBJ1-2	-	CSARDARTNYGYTF
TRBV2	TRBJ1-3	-	CASSSGYDPGNTIYF
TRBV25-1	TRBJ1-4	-	CASSQAGETTNEKLFF
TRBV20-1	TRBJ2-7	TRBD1	CSARVRDRRYEQYF
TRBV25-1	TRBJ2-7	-	CASSEPGWASSSYEQYF
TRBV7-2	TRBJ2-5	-	CASSFPRGYQETQYF
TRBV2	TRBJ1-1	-	CASQDSRGRTEAFF
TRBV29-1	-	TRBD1	CSALSTGGYKQYF
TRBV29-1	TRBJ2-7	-	CSVRKRQVSYEQYF
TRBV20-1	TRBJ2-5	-	CSARVQADQETQYF
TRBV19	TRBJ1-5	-	CASTPGIDNQPQHF
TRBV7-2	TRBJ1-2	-	CASSLTGLNYGYTF
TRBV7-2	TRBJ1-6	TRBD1	CASTRDRLYNSPLHF
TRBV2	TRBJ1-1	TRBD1	CASTEGQLNTEAFF
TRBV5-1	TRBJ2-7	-	CASTADRSAEQYF
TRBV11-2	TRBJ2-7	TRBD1	CASRWGQRGIWGEQYF
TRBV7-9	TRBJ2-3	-	CASSPRVPDTQYF
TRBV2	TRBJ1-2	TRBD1	CASSVSGQAYGYTF
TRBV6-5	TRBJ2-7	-	CASSFAGTAYEQDF
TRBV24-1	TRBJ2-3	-	CATSDPDVRRGDTDTQYF
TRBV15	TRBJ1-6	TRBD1	CATSNHGTGDNSPLHF
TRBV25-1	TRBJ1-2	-	CASSYLGSYGYTF
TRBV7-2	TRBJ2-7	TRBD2	CASSLLAGGGYEQYF
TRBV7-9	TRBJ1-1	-	CASSSATGMNTEAFF
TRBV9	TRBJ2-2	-	CASSPLADTGELFF
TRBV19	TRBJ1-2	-	CASSSQGFGYTF
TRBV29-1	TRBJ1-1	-	CSVKGGAFF
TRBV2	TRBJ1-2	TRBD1	CASSRDSLSNYGYTF
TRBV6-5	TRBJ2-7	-	CASSSIAYEQYF
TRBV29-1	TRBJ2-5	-	CSVEENQETQYF
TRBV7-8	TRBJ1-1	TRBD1	CASSFLRTGNTEAFF
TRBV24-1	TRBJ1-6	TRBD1	CVTSDLTGHPLHF
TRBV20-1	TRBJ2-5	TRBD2	CSARDLREGRRQETQYF
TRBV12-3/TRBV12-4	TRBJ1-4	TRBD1	CASKRDRGFRASEKLFF
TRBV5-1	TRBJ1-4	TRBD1	CASSSHRDRGLANEKLFF
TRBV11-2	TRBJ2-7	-	CASSLDASGQYF
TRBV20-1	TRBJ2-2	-	CTVYDAGSALFF
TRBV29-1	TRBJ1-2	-	CSVEGSNYGYTF
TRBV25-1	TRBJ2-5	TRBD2	CASSGGLAGRGQETQYF
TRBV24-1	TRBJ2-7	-	CATSSPGPGSEQYF
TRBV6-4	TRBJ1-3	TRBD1	CASSDGQGKNTIYF
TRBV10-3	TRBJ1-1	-	CAISERVMAEAFF
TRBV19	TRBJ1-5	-	CASSFGLGFNQPQHF
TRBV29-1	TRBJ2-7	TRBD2	CSFGLAAYEQYF
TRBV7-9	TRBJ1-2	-	CASRDDGNYGYTF
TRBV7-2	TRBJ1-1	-	CASSDLGGDTEAFF
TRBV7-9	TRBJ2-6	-	CASSLYRLAISGANVLTF
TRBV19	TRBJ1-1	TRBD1	CASSIWPGGADTEAFF
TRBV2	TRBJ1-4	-	CASSAGETEANEKLFF
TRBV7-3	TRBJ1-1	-	CASNSQGNTEAFF
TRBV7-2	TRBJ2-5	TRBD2	CARPSGRETQYF
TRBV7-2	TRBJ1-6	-	CASSLFGDRNNSPLHF
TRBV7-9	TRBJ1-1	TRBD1	CASPGQGSTEAFF
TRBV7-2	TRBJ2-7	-	CASSLEGVRNEQYF
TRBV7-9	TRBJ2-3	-	CASSFRAGLRDTQYF
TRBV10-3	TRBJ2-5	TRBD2	CAISDYSGSEETQYF